This entry features one T cell receptor (beta chain) sequence. This entry belongs to a study of response to subunit inactivated influenza vaccine. Trimming cost V 0 bases and J 2 bases, with 8 bases left between them. The CDR3 loop spans 15 amino acids. CDR1 SGDLS and CDR2 YYNGEE come from the germline V gene. MiXCR, applied by TCRdb to the RT-PCR reads, yields one record per CDR3 protein. The sample has about 240,000 distinct CDR3 sequences, more than 10% seen once. The rearrangement links TRBV9 to TRBJ2-2; no clear D. This TCR derives from a man aged 50 to 60 who received an inactivated influenza vaccine. The material was non-naive T cells sorted from PBMCs, obtained roughly 2 weeks before vaccination. DNA for the CDR3: TGTGCCAGCAGCGTAGATGTCGGAAACACCGGGGAGCTGTTTTTT. Translation gives CASSVDVGNTGELFF.